The 8 T cell receptor beta chains below were found in one sample sequenced in a study of T cell responses to AZD1222 COVID-19 vaccine. Generated by immunoSEQ multiplex PCR, the TCRdb table keeps only in-frame clones and is missing some. Of some 90,000 clones detected, roughly 84% appear once; the ten largest clones hold approximately 21%. The sequencing here drew on peripheral blood, taken on day 0 of AZD1222 vaccination. These receptor sequences come from an adult in good health.

CDR3 in DNA: TGTGCCAGCAGCTCGGGAGCCTCTGGAAACACCATATATTTT. Its protein is CASSSGASGNTIYF. This chain links TRBV5-4 with TRBJ1-3; D is unclear. Trimming removed 3 bases from V and 0 bases from J, with 7 bases in between. CDR1 and CDR2 from the germline V gene are SGHNT and YYREEE (reference sequence). The CDR3 is 14 residues long.

This clone is a singleton in its sample. The gene calls are TRBV7-2 and TRBJ2-1, with TRBD1 matching over 9 bases. CDR1 and CDR2 (germline): SGHTA, FQGNSA. J gave up 2 bases and V 5 bases, and 1 base lay outside the gene matches. The CDR3 extends over 14 amino acids. The CDR3 region is CASSRDRAYNEQFF. CDR3 DNA: TGTGCCAGCAGCCGGGACAGGGCCTACAATGAGCAGTTCTTC.

Points on this clone: Other DNA sequences of this sample code for an identical CDR3. The chain links TRBV11-2 to TRBJ2-3; a weak D match, TRBD2 (6 bases). The length of the CDR3 is 14 residues. V was cut by 5 bases and J by 6 bases, with 15 bases left in between. Germline V gene data show CDR1 as SGHAT and CDR2 as FQNNGV. The DNA of the CDR3 is TGTGCCAGCAGCCTCGGGACTCCCCGTGATACGCAGTATTTT. Its translation: CASSLGTPRDTQYF.

This clone is a singleton in its sample. The genes are TRBV2 and TRBJ1-4; D is perhaps TRBD1 (6 bases). The CDR3 loop spans 12 amino acids. The ends were cut back, 8 bases at V and 8 bases at J, with 12 bases in the middle. Germline lookup yields CDR1 SNHLY and CDR2 FYNNEI. CDR3 nucleotide sequence: TGTGCCAGCCGGCAGGGGTGGGAAAAACTGTTTTTT. Its translation: CASRQGWEKLFF.

V is TRBV28 and J is TRBJ2-1; tentative D call: TRBD2 (5 bases). Per germline, CDR1 MDHEN and CDR2 SYDVKM. V lost 2 bases and J lost 8, with 16 bases in between. The CDR3 has 15 amino acids. CDR3 residues: CASSLGEAAHDEQFF. Written as DNA, the CDR3 is TGTGCCAGCAGTTTAGGGGAAGCGGCACACGATGAGCAGTTCTTC.

The rearrangement joins TRBV18 to TRBJ2-3, with D perhaps matching TRBD2 (7 bases). V was cut by 0 bases and J by 4 bases, with 11 bases left in between. Germline CDR1 KGHSH, CDR2 LQKENI. CDR3 length: 15 residues. CDR3 nucleotides: TGTGCCAGCTCACCACCAAGGGGGGGTCCAGATACGCAGTATTTT. As protein: CASSPPRGGPDTQYF. Filled out from reference TRBV18 and TRBJ2-3, the complete variable domain reads NAGVMQNPRHLVRRRGQEARLRCSPMKGHSHVYWYRQLPEEGLKFMVYLQKENIIDESGMPKERFSAEFPKEGPSILRIQQVVRGDSAAYFCASSPPRGGPDTQYFGPGTRLTVL.

This chain links TRBV6-2 or TRBV6-3 with TRBJ2-5; D remains unclear. The CDR3 totals 15 residues. Germline CDR1 is MNHEY and CDR2 is SVGEGT. Trimming took off 4 bases at V and 3 bases at J, with 15 bases between the two ends. The CDR3 loop is CASSFPPALKETQYF. The CDR3 DNA reads TGTGCCAGCAGTTTCCCTCCAGCGCTTAAAGAGACCCAGTACTTC.

V gene TRBV18 combines with J gene TRBJ1-3, with 10 bases lining up with TRBD1. The V and J ends lost 2 bases and 3 bases, in that order; junction bases with no gene match: 1. The germline V gene encodes CDR1 KGHSH and CDR2 LQKENI. The CDR3 length is 15 residues. This chain's CDR3 is CASSPGTGVGNTIYF. CDR3 nucleotide sequence: TGTGCCAGCTCACCAGGGACAGGGGTTGGAAACACCATATATTTT.